The text below deals with one TCR beta chain. Germline lookup yields CDR1 KGHDR and CDR2 SFDVKD. This CDR3 has 16 amino acids. V lost 7 bases to trimming and J lost 1 base, with 16 bases between them. Measured with immunoSEQ multiplex PCR; TCRdb has only the in-frame clones, and not every one. The data show some 270,000 clones, around 85% seen once. This record comes from a study of blood T cell repertoires in COVID-19. Adults between roughly 18 and 90 years of age took part from about two dozen US areas. For recovered donors of Cohort 3, there were two negative PCRs, clearance, or symptom resolution. Sequenced material: PBMCs or T cells enriched from blood (not recorded which). This clonotype was sampled from a woman between 25 and 40 years old who had recovered from COVID-19. The chain employs TRBV24-1 and TRBJ2-1, with TRBD2 as a possible D gene (6 bases). This CDR3 is CATSDPSAGSYNEQFF. DNA for the CDR3: TGTGCCACCAGCGACCCCTCAGCGGGTTCCTACAATGAGCAGTTCTTC.